Detailed here is one T cell receptor (beta chain). Antigen: not known. Indicated treatment: approximately nine-day PBMC culture with coronavirus spike peptide pools or control peptides (ViraFEST assay). This sample was included in a study of vaccination and CD4 T cells after COVID-19. Study-wide context: The cells in question were stimulated using overlapping spike peptides derived from SARS-CoV-2, HCoV-NL63, HCoV-OC43 and HCoV-229E. Controls had a CEFX pool, an HIV-1 Nef pool, or no peptide added.

The Oncomine TCR Beta short-read assay was what sequenced the DNA obtained from cultured CD4+ T cells. TCRdb redid the calling of the PCR reads with MiXCR, one entry per CDR3 protein. The data contain some 10,000 distinct CDR3 sequences, 60% to 80% of them seen just once; the ten biggest clones take up 12%. This CDR3 has 14 residues. V was pared by 7 bases and J by 3 bases, with 8 bases of the junction left unmatched. The germline V gene has CDR1 SEHNR and CDR2 FQNEAQ (reference sequence). Study observations and caveats: Convalescent patients had 304 of 307 vaccine-specific clones showing spike mono-reactivity. Median numbers of SARS-CoV-2-reactive clonotypes increased from roughly 21 to 40 (not a significant change).

V usage is TRBV7-9 and J usage is TRBJ2-7; TRBD2 agrees at 8 bases. The sample taken for sequencing was CD4+ T cells from blood, cultured in vitro. This clonotype was obtained from a human donor who had recovered from COVID-19. The CDR3 DNA reads as TGTGCCAGCACCCAGACTAGCGTAAACTACGAGCAGTACTTC. This codes for CASTQTSVNYEQYF.